A selection of T cell receptor beta chains follows, all from one sample in a study of T-cell memory formation after mild COVID-19. TCRdb used MiXCR to reprocess the 5' RACE reads, holding one entry per CDR3 protein. Here the sample spans fewer than 200,000 distinct CDR3 sequences, 20% to 25% being singletons. Sequenced material: PBMCs or a T cell subset sorted from them (not recorded which). The receptors originated from an adult woman who had mild COVID-19 (a few samples of this study predate the infection). Cell type and time point are not known. Both conserved end residues are part of each CDR3. D genes are given only for firm matches. Clone size is given for some rows only: seen once, a few or many times, or a class if the clone is expanded.

J gene,V gene,D gene,clone size,CDR3 DNA,CDR3 protein
TRBJ1-1,TRBV7-9,.,.,TGTGCCAGCAGCTCGCAAGACCACGTTGCAGGGTACACTGAAGCTTTCTTT,CASSSQDHVAGYTEAFF
TRBJ2-7,TRBV30,.,few,TGTGCCTGGAAAGGGGGATCGACCTACGAGCAGTACTTC,CAWKGGSTYEQYF
TRBJ2-4,TRBV9,TRBD1,few,TGTGCCAGCAGCTCTCCGGGACAGGGGACCATTCAGTACTTC,CASSSPGQGTIQYF
TRBJ2-7,TRBV5-1,.,many,TGCGCCAGCAGCCCCCGGGCAGAAGGTGAGCAGTACTTC,CASSPRAEGEQYF
TRBJ2-7,TRBV4-3,TRBD2,.,TGCGCCAGCAGCCAAGGGATGAGCGGGATCGTTTACGAGCAGTACTTC,CASSQGMSGIVYEQYF
TRBJ1-5,TRBV4-2,TRBD1,.,TGTGCCAGCAGCCAAGACGGCTACAGGGGGCAGGATCAGCCCCAGCATTTT,CASSQDGYRGQDQPQHF
TRBJ2-1,TRBV15,.,.,TGTGCCACCAGCAGAGAAGGAGAGGCGGGTGCCTACAATGAGCAGTTCTTC,CATSREGEAGAYNEQFF
TRBJ2-1,TRBV5-5,TRBD2,few,TGTGCCAGCACCTGGGGGACTAGCGGGCAAAATGAGCAGTTCTTC,CASTWGTSGQNEQFF
TRBJ1-4,TRBV11-2,TRBD1,.,TGTGCCAGCAGCATTGACGCATTCGGGGACAGGGCTGGGAATGAAAAACTGTTTTTT,CASSIDAFGDRAGNEKLFF
TRBJ2-1,TRBV7-8,.,.,TGTGCCAGCAGCTCCCTCCCGGCCTCCTACAATGAGCAGTTCTTC,CASSSLPASYNEQFF
TRBJ2-3,TRBV4-2,TRBD2,.,TGTGCCAGCAGCCAAGGGTCGGGACTAGTTTCGGCAGATACGCAGTATTTT,CASSQGSGLVSADTQYF
TRBJ1-5,TRBV9,.,.,TGTGCCAGCAGCGTAGATCAGAGCAATCAGCCCCAGCATTTT,CASSVDQSNQPQHF
TRBJ1-2,TRBV4-1,.,many,TGCGCCAGCAGCTCCGACAGCTATGGCTACACCTTC,CASSSDSYGYTF
TRBJ1-6,TRBV7-8,TRBD1,few,TGTGCCAGCAGCCCTCAGGGGGATAGTGATTCACCCCTCCACTTT,CASSPQGDSDSPLHF
TRBJ2-7,TRBV7-6,.,few,TGTGCCAGCAGCCTCGGACCTGACTACGAGCAGTACTTC,CASSLGPDYEQYF
TRBJ2-3,TRBV7-8,.,few,TGTGCCAGCAGCCCCGGTAGGGGTAGCGAGTCCCCAGATACGCAGTATTTT,CASSPGRGSESPDTQYF
TRBJ1-6,TRBV30,.,.,TGTGCCTGGAACATGGACAGCTATAATTCACCCCTCCACTTT,CAWNMDSYNSPLHF
TRBJ1-1,TRBV13,.,.,TGTGCCAGCAGACCTCCGGCCACTCCGGGCACTGAAGCTTTCTTT,CASRPPATPGTEAFF
TRBJ2-7,TRBV6-5,TRBD1,.,TGTGCCAGCAGTTACACAGGGGGCAGCGAGCAGTACTTC,CASSYTGGSEQYF
TRBJ2-6,TRBV7-2,.,.,TGTGCCAGCAGCTTAGAAGTAGGGCTATATTTCTCTGGGGCCAACGTCCTGACTTTC,CASSLEVGLYFSGANVLTF
TRBJ2-5,TRBV6-5,.,.,TGTGCCAGCAGTTATCGGTCAGGGGAGACCCAGTACTTC,CASSYRSGETQYF
TRBJ2-7,TRBV15,.,.,TGTGCCACCAGCAGAGATCTTACTTCTTTCTCCTACGAGCAGTACTTC,CATSRDLTSFSYEQYF
TRBJ2-3,TRBV7-2,TRBD2,.,TGTGCCAGCAGCTTTCTAGCGGGTGGCACAGATACGCAGTATTTT,CASSFLAGGTDTQYF
TRBJ2-6,TRBV4-3,.,.,TGCGCCAGCAGCCAAGGAAGTAGCTCTGGGGCCAACGTCCTGACTTTC,CASSQGSSSGANVLTF
TRBJ2-1,TRBV19,TRBD1,few,TGTGCCAGTAGTCAAACCGGGACAGGGTACAATGAGCAGTTCTTC,CASSQTGTGYNEQFF
TRBJ2-1,TRBV7-6,TRBD2,.,TGTGCCAGCAGCTTAGCCGCGGGACTAGCGGGGGCCTACAATGAGCAGTTCTTC,CASSLAAGLAGAYNEQFF
TRBJ1-2,TRBV12-3/TRBV12-4,TRBD1,.,TGTGCCAGCAGCCTCGACAGGGACTATGGCTACACCTTC,CASSLDRDYGYTF